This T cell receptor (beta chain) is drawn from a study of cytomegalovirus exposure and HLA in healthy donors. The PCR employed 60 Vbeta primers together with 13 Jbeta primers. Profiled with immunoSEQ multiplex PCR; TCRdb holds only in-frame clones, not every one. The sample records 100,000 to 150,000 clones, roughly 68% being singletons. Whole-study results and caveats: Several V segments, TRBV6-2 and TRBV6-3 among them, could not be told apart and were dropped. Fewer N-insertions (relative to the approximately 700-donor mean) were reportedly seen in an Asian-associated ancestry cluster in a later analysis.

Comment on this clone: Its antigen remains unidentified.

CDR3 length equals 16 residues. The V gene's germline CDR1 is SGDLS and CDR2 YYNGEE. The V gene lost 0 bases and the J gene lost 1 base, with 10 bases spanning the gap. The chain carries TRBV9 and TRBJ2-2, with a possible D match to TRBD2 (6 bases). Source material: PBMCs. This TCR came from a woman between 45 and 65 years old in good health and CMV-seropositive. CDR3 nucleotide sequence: TGTGCCAGCAGCGTAGGCTCGGGGGAGAACACCGGGGAGCTGTTTTTT. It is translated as CASSVGSGENTGELFF.